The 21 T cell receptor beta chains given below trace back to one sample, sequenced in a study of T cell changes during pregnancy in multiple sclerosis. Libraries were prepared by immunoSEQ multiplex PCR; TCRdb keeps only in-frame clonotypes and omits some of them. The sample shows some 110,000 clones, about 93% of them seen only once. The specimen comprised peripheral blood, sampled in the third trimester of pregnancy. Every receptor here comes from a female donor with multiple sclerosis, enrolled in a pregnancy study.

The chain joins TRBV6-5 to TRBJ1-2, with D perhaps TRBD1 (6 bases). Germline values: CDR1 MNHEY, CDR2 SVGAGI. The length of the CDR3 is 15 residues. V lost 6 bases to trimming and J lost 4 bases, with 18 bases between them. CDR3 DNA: TGTGCCAGCAGAACTGACAGGACGATTACCTATGGCTACACCTTC. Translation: CASRTDRTITYGYTF.

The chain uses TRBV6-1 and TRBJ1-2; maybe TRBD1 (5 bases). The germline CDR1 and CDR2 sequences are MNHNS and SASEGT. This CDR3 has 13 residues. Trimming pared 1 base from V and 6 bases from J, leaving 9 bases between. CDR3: CASSEGQSNGYTF. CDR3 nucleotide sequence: TGTGCCAGCAGTGAAGGACAGTCGAATGGCTACACCTTC.

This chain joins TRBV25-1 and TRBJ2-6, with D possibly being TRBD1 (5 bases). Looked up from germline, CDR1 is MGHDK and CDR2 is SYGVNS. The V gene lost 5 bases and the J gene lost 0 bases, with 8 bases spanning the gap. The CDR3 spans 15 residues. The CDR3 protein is CASSRQRSGANVLTF. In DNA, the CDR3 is TGTGCCAGCAGTCGACAGCGCTCTGGGGCCAACGTCCTGACTTTC.

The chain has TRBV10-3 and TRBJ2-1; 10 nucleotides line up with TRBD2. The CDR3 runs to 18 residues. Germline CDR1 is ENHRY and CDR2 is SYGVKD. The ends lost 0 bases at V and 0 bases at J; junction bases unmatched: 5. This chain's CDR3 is CAISESASGSPSYNEQFF. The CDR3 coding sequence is TGTGCCATCAGTGAGTCGGCTAGCGGGAGTCCCTCCTACAATGAGCAGTTCTTC.

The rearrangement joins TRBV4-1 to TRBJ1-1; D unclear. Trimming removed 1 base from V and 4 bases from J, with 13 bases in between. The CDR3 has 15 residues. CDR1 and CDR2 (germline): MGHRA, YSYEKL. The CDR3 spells CASSQVLRDGTEAFF. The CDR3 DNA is TGCGCCAGCAGCCAAGTGTTGAGGGATGGCACTGAAGCTTTCTTT.

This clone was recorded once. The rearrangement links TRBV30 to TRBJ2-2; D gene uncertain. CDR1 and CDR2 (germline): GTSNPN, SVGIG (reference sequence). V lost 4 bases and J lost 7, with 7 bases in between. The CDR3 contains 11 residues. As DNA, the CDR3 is TGTGCCTGGAACCCGGGCGGGGAGCTGTTTTTT. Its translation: CAWNPGGELFF.

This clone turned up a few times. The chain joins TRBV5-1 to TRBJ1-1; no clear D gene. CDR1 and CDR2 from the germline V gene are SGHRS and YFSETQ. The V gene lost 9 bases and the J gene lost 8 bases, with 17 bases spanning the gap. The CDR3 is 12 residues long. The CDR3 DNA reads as TGCGCCACCAAAGCCAATACCGGGGAAGCTTTCTTT. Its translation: CATKANTGEAFF. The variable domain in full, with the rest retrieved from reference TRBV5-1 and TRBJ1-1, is KAGVTQTPRYLIKTRGQQVTLSCSPISGHRSVSWYQQTPGQGLQFLFEYFSETQRNKGNFPGRFSGRQFSNSRSEMNVSTLELGDSALYLCATKANTGEAFFGQGTRLTVV.

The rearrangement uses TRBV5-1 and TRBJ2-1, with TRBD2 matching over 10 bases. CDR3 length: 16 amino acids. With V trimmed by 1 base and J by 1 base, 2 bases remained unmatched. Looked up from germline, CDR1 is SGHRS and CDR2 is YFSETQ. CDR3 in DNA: TGCGCCAGCAGCTTGAGTAGCGGGGGGTCCTACAATGAGCAGTTCTTC. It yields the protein CASSLSSGGSYNEQFF.

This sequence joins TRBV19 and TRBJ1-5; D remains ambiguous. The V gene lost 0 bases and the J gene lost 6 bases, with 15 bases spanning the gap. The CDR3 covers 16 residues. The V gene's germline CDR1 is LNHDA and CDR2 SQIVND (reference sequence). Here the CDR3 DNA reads TGTGCCAGTAGTATAGATGCCCCGGGTTTTAGTCAGCCCCAGCATTTT. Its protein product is CASSIDAPGFSQPQHF.

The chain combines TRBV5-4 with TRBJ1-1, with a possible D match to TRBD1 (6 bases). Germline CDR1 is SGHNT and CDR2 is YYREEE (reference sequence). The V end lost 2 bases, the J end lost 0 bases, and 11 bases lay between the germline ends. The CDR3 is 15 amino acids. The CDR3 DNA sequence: TGTGCCAGCAGCTTTAGGACAGCCATGAACACTGAAGCTTTCTTT. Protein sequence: CASSFRTAMNTEAFF.

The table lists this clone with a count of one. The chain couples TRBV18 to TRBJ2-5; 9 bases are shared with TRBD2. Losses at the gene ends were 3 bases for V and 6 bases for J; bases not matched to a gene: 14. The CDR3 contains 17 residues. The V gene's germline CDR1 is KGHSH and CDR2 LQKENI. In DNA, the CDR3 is TGTGCCAGCTCACCTTCGGCTAGCGGGGTCTCTTCACAGACCCAGTACTTC. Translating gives CASSPSASGVSSQTQYF. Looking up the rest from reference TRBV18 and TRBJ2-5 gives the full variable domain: NAGVMQNPRHLVRRRGQEARLRCSPMKGHSHVYWYRQLPEEGLKFMVYLQKENIIDESGMPKERFSAEFPKEGPSILRIQQVVRGDSAAYFCASSPSASGVSSQTQYFGPGTRLLVL.

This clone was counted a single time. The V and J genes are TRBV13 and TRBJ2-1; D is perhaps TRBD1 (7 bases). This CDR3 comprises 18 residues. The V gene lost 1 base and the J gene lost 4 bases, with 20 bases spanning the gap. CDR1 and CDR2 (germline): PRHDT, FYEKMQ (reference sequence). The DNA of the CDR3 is TGTGCCAGCAGCTTAGTTCCAGGGGGGCATTTCCAATACAATGAGCAGTTCTTC. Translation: CASSLVPGGHFQYNEQFF. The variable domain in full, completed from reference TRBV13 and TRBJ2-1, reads AAGVIQSPRHLIKEKRETATLKCYPIPRHDTVYWYQQGPGQDPQFLISFYEKMQSDKGSIPDRFSAQQFSDYHSELNMSSLELGDSALYFCASSLVPGGHFQYNEQFFGPGTRLTVL.

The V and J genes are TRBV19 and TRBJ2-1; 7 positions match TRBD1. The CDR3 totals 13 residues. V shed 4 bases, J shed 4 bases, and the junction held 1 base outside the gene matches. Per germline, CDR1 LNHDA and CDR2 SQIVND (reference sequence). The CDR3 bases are TGTGCCAGTAGTACGACAGGGTACAATGAGCAGTTCTTC. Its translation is CASSTTGYNEQFF.

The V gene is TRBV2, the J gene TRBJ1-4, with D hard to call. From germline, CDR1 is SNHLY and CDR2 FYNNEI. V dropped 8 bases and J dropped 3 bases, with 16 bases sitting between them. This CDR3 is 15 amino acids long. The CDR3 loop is CASGRLEWANEKLFF. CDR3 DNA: TGTGCCAGCGGCCGGTTGGAGTGGGCTAATGAAAAACTGTTTTTT.

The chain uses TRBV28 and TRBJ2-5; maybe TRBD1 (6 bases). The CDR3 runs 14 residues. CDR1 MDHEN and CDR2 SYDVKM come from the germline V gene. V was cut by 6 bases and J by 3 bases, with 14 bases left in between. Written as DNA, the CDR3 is TGTGCCAGCAGCCCCACAGGGATCGAAGAGACCCAGTACTTC. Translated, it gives CASSPTGIEETQYF.

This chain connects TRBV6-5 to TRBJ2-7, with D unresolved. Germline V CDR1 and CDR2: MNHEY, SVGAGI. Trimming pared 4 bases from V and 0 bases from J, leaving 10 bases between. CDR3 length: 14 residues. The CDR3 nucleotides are TGTGCCAGCAGTTGGGCCGACAACTCCTACGAGCAGTACTTC. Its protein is CASSWADNSYEQYF.

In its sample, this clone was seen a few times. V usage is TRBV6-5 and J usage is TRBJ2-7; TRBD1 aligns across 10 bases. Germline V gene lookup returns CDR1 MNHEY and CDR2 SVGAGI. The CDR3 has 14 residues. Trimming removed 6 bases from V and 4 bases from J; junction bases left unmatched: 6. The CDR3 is CASSRDRGNYEQYF. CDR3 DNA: TGTGCCAGCAGCCGGGACAGGGGTAATTACGAGCAGTACTTC.

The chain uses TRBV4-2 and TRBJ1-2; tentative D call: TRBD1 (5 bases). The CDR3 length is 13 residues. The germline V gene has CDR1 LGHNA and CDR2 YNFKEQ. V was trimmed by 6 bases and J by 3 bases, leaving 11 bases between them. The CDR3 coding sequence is TGTGCCAGCAGTCAGACACAGGACTATGGCTACACCTTC. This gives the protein CASSQTQDYGYTF.

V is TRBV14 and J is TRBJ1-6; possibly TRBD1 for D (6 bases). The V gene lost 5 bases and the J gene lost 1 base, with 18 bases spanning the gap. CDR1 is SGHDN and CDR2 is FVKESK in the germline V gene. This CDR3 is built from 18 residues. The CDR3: CASSTYPRGESYNSPLHF. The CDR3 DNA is TGTGCCAGCAGCACGTATCCCAGGGGCGAGTCCTATAATTCACCCCTCCACTTT.

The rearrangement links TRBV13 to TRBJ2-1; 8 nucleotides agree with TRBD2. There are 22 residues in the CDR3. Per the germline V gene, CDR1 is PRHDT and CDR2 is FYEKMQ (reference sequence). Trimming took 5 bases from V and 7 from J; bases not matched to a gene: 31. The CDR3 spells CASSRGTLTGRGEYGITNEQFF. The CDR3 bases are TGTGCCAGCAGCCGTGGGACTTTGACTGGGCGGGGGGAATACGGGATAACTAATGAGCAGTTCTTC.

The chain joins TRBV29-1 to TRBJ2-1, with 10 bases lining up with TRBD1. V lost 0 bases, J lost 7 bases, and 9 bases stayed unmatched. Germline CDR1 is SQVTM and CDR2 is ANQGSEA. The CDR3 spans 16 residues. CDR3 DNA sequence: TGCAGCGTTGAAGATCAATTCGGACAGGGGGTAAATGAGCAGTTCTTC. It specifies CSVEDQFGQGVNEQFF.